The 20 T cell receptor beta chains below were found in one sample sequenced in a study of cytomegalovirus exposure and HLA in healthy donors. PCR was performed using 60 Vbeta and 13 Jbeta primers. The repertoire was sequenced with immunoSEQ multiplex PCR; TCRdb's copy has only in-frame clones and lacks some. Among 150,000 to 200,000 clones listed, 80% to 85% were seen once. Sequencing was performed on PBMCs. All receptors come from a woman under 30 in good health and CMV-seronegative.

The chain recombines TRBV6-5 with TRBJ1-2, with a possible D match to TRBD1 (5 bases). V was clipped by 0 bases and J by 7 bases, with 9 bases between them. The germline gives CDR1 MNHEY, CDR2 SVGAGI. This CDR3 has 13 amino acids. CDR3 in amino acids: CASSYSRQGGYTF. The CDR3 bases are TGTGCCAGCAGTTACTCTAGGCAGGGTGGCTACACCTTC.

This chain joins TRBV7-8 and TRBJ2-7; tentative D call: TRBD1 (6 bases). The germline gives CDR1 SGHVS, CDR2 FQNEAQ. With 7 bases removed from V and 2 bases from J, the gap between germline ends came to 18 bases. The CDR3 loop spans 15 amino acids. CDR3 residues: CASTIRPEGAYEQYF. The CDR3 coding sequence is TGTGCCAGCACCATCAGGCCAGAGGGGGCCTACGAGCAGTACTTC. The variable domain in full, completed from reference TRBV7-8 and TRBJ2-7, reads GAGVSQSPRYKVAKRGQDVALRCDPISGHVSLFWYQQALGQGPEFLTYFQNEAQLDKSGLPSDRFFAERPEGSVSTLKIQRTQQEDSAVYLCASTIRPEGAYEQYFGPGTRLTVT.

This clone came up a few times. The chain carries TRBV2 and TRBJ2-2; D possibly corresponds to TRBD2 (6 bases). Germline V lookup: CDR1 SNHLY, CDR2 FYNNEI. The CDR3 loop spans 11 amino acids. Trimming cost V 6 bases and J 7 bases, with 6 bases left between them. Here the CDR3 DNA reads TGTGCCAGCAGGCGGGACGGGGAGCTGTTTTTT. Its translation is CASRRDGELFF. Full variable domain (outside the CDR3, taken from reference TRBV2 and TRBJ2-2): EPEVTQTPSHQVTQMGQEVILRCVPISNHLYFYWYRQILGQKVEFLVSFYNNEISEKSEIFDDQFSVERPDGSNFTLKIRSTKLEDSAMYFCASRRDGELFFGEGSRLTVL.

A word on this clone: The junction shows a germline mismatch at one end, possibly a read error. Distinct nucleotide sequences in the sample also encode this CDR3. The chain links TRBV6-5 to TRBJ2-5; D not certain. Germline CDR1 and CDR2: MNHEY and SVGAGI. This CDR3 contains 12 residues. The CDR3 DNA reads as TGCGTAGTCGGTTACGGTCAAGAGACCCAGTACTTC. It codes for CVVGYGQETQYF.

This clone was picked up a small number of times. V and J are TRBV18 and TRBJ2-1, with 8 bases lining up with TRBD2. This CDR3 is built from 15 residues. Germline V gene data show CDR1 as KGHSH and CDR2 as LQKENI. V was pared by 3 bases and J by 9 bases, with 10 bases of the junction left unmatched. CDR3 DNA: TGTGCCAGCTCACCCTTTAGCGGGGATTCGGGTGAGCAGTTCTTC. Its translation is CASSPFSGDSGEQFF.

The V gene is TRBV5-5, the J gene TRBJ2-7; 7 bases agree with TRBD2. The CDR3 runs 16 residues. The germline V gene encodes CDR1 SGHKS and CDR2 YYEKEE (reference sequence). Trimming removed 0 bases from V and 4 bases from J; junction bases left unmatched: 10. CDR3 DNA: TGTGCCAGCAGCTTGGCCCGGAGCAGGGAGGGTTACGAGCAGTACTTC. Its protein product is CASSLARSREGYEQYF.

The V and J genes are TRBV27 and TRBJ1-3, with a possible D match to TRBD1 (6 bases). The CDR3 spans 14 residues. Trimming removed 5 bases at V and 5 bases at J, with 13 bases between. The germline gives CDR1 MNHEY, CDR2 SMNVEV (reference sequence). The CDR3 reads CASSPTGYRNTIYF. As DNA, the CDR3 is TGTGCCAGCAGTCCGACAGGATACAGAAACACCATATATTTT.

V gene TRBV18 combines with J gene TRBJ2-7, with unresolved D. Trimming removed 4 bases from V and 4 bases from J, with 11 bases in between. Germline V gives CDR1 KGHSH, CDR2 LQKENI. This CDR3 contains 13 residues. The CDR3: CASSQTETYEQYF. DNA for the CDR3: TGTGCCAGCTCACAAACAGAAACTTACGAGCAGTACTTC.

A few counts support this clone. Relative to the germline gene, one junction end is altered; a read error may explain this. The rearrangement joins TRBV6-1 to TRBJ1-1; D is unclear. Germline values: CDR1 MNHNS, CDR2 SASEGT. This CDR3 has 11 amino acids. CDR3 in DNA: TGTGCAAGCAGGAGAAACACTGAAGCTTTCTTT. The encoded protein is CASRRNTEAFF.

The chain links TRBV18 to TRBJ2-7; 11 nucleotides match TRBD2. CDR1 KGHSH and CDR2 LQKENI come from the germline V gene. V lost 3 bases to trimming and J lost 0 bases; unmatched junction nucleotides: 13. The CDR3 has 19 residues. CDR3 bases: TGTGCCAGCTCACCTTTCTTTAGCGGGGGGGGTTCGAGCTCCTACGAGCAGTACTTC. This sequence encodes CASSPFFSGGGSSSYEQYF.

V gene TRBV6-6 combines with J gene TRBJ2-1; D might be TRBD2 (7 bases). This CDR3 comprises 14 residues. CDR1 is MNHNY and CDR2 is SVGAGI in the germline V gene (reference sequence). Trimming removed 2 bases from V and 5 bases from J, with 10 bases in between. CDR3 in amino acids: CASSYKGGDNEQFF. In nucleotides, the CDR3 is TGTGCCAGCAGTTACAAGGGGGGGGACAATGAGCAGTTCTTC.

The rearrangement links TRBV6-6 to TRBJ1-1; D possibly corresponds to TRBD1 (6 bases). The germline V gene has CDR1 MNHNY and CDR2 SVGAGI (reference sequence). V lost 2 bases, J lost 5 bases, and 12 bases lay in between. The CDR3 covers 14 residues. This CDR3 is CASSYEGGGTEAFF. CDR3 DNA sequence: TGTGCCAGCAGTTACGAAGGGGGGGGGACTGAAGCTTTCTTT.

The V gene is TRBV5-1, the J gene TRBJ1-3, with D unresolved. CDR1 SGHRS and CDR2 YFSETQ come from the germline V gene. The ends were cut back, 1 base at V and 0 bases at J, with 11 bases in the middle. CDR3 length: 16 residues. Here the CDR3 reads CASSLRVRDSGNTIYF. CDR3 bases: TGCGCCAGCAGCTTGAGAGTCCGGGACTCTGGAAACACCATATATTTT.

The gene calls are TRBV6-6 and TRBJ1-6; 7 positions match TRBD1. V was pared by 7 bases and J by 9 bases, with 6 bases of the junction left unmatched. The germline V gene has CDR1 MNHNY and CDR2 SVGAGI (reference sequence). CDR3 length: 13 residues. CDR3 DNA sequence: TGTGCCAGCACATGGGACAGATTTTCACCCCTCCACTTT. Translation: CASTWDRFSPLHF.

This rearrangement joins TRBV9 to TRBJ2-1; no clear D gene. The germline V and J ends were trimmed by 0 bases and 2 bases, with 12 bases remaining between them. Germline loops: CDR1 SGDLS, CDR2 YYNGEE. The CDR3 extends over 16 amino acids. The CDR3 is CASSVGYSTTYNEQFF. The CDR3, as DNA: TGTGCCAGCAGCGTAGGATATAGCACTACCTACAATGAGCAGTTCTTC.

This chain links TRBV29-1 with TRBJ2-3; D gene ambiguous. The germline V gene has CDR1 SQVTM and CDR2 ANQGSEA. V was trimmed by 0 bases and J by 4 bases, leaving 14 bases between them. The CDR3 runs 15 residues. Written as DNA, the CDR3 is TGCAGCGTTGAAGATATGTTCCTTCTTGCAGATACGCAGTATTTT. It yields the protein CSVEDMFLLADTQYF.

The chain joins TRBV7-7 to TRBJ2-2; 14 nucleotides match TRBD2. The ends lost 5 bases at V and 5 bases at J; junction bases unmatched: 7. Looked up from germline, CDR1 is SSHAT and CDR2 is FNYEAQ (reference sequence). The CDR3 totals 17 residues. In DNA form, the CDR3 reads TGTGCCAGCAGCCACCCGACTAGCGGGAGGGGGACCGGGGAGCTGTTTTTT. This translates into CASSHPTSGRGTGELFF.

The chain combines TRBV6-4 with TRBJ2-4; possible D gene TRBD1, 6 bases. The CDR3 runs to 14 residues. V was pared by 6 bases and J by 6 bases, with 15 bases between. CDR1 is MRHNA and CDR2 is SNTAGT in the germline V gene. The CDR3 nucleotides are TGTGCCAGCAGCGAAACAGGGTATACAAACATTCAGTACTTC. It yields the protein CASSETGYTNIQYF.

The J gene is TRBJ2-1, the V gene TRBV27; TRBD1 matches at 10 bases. CDR1 MNHEY and CDR2 SMNVEV come from the germline V gene (reference sequence). Trimming removed 2 bases from V and 5 bases from J; junction bases left unmatched: 6. CDR3 size: 16 residues. The CDR3 bases are TGTGCCAGCAGTTTACCGGGACAGGGGATTAACAATGAGCAGTTCTTC. This translates into CASSLPGQGINNEQFF.

For the CDR3, the DNA is TGTGCCAGCACGGTAAGCGGCTCCTACAATGAGCAGTTCTTC. Translating gives CASTVSGSYNEQFF. The chain is built from TRBV6-5 and TRBJ2-1, with D perhaps TRBD2 (5 bases). Trimming cost V 7 bases and J 0 bases, with 10 bases left between them. CDR3 size: 14 residues. Germline CDR1 reads MNHEY; CDR2 reads SVGAGI.